These 24 T cell receptor beta chains originate from one sample sequenced in a study of blood T cells in healthy people across ages. With a J-beta primer mix and a sample-barcoded 5' primer, a second PCR ran about 7 to 12 cycles. TCRdb used MiXCR to reprocess the 5' RACE reads, holding one entry per CDR3 protein. The sample comprises hundreds of thousands of distinct CDR3 sequences, roughly three fifths of which are singletons, and 20% to 30% rests with the top ten. The sequenced material came from blood. Source of these receptors: a man aged 35 to 55 in good health.

A note on this clonotype: Just one base apart from a much larger clone, this may be a read error. V usage is TRBV4-1 and J usage is TRBJ1-2; TRBD1 might be the D (5 bases). V was pared by 1 base and J by 8 bases, with 17 bases between. The CDR3 consists of 15 residues. From germline, CDR1 is MGHRA and CDR2 YSYEKL. CDR3 DNA: TGCGCCAGCAGCCAAGGCTTCAGGGCCGGTGAGGGCTACACCTTC. Encoded protein: CASSQGFRAGEGYTF.

This sequence joins TRBV27 and TRBJ2-1; no clear D. CDR3 size: 13 residues. The ends were cut back, 0 bases at V and 5 bases at J, with 5 bases in the middle. Germline assignment: CDR1 MNHEY and CDR2 SMNVEV (reference sequence). CDR3 in DNA: TGTGCCAGCAGTTTATCTAGCCACAATGAGCAGTTCTTC. As protein: CASSLSSHNEQFF.

The chain employs TRBV5-4 and TRBJ2-5; D is perhaps TRBD2 (6 bases). CDR3 length equals 12 residues. Trimming removed 0 bases from V and 11 bases from J, with 11 bases in between. Looked up from germline, CDR1 is SGHNT and CDR2 is YYREEE (reference sequence). The CDR3 DNA sequence: TGTGCCAGCAGCTTGGGGGATCGGGAGCAGTACTTC. Its protein is CASSLGDREQYF.

There are many counts of this clonotype. This chain links TRBV18 with TRBJ2-5; D gene uncertain. V was clipped by 3 bases and J by 1 base, with 6 bases between them. This CDR3 has 13 residues. From germline, CDR1 is KGHSH and CDR2 LQKENI. CDR3 protein: CASSPGIQETQYF. CDR3 DNA: TGTGCCAGCTCACCCGGAATCCAAGAGACCCAGTACTTC.

V and J are TRBV28 and TRBJ1-6; 8 nucleotides match TRBD1. The CDR3 has 16 amino acids. V was pared by 4 bases and J by 7 bases, with 9 bases of the junction left unmatched. The germline gives CDR1 MDHEN, CDR2 SYDVKM. CDR3 bases: TGTGCCAGCAGTTCAGCCGGGACAGGCGGCAATTCACCCCTCCACTTT. Its protein is CASSSAGTGGNSPLHF.

This chain joins TRBV7-2 and TRBJ2-3; tentative D call: TRBD2 (5 bases). Germline loops: CDR1 SGHTA, CDR2 FQGNSA. V was clipped by 5 bases and J by 4 bases, with 19 bases between them. The CDR3 is 16 residues long. The CDR3 loop reads CASSRLFSGISDTQYF. For the CDR3, the DNA is TGTGCCAGCAGCCGCCTTTTTTCGGGAATCTCAGATACGCAGTATTTT.

This chain connects TRBV6-1 to TRBJ1-1; D call uncertain. Germline lookup yields CDR1 MNHNS and CDR2 SASEGT. Deletions cut 3 bases from V and 7 bases from J, with 3 bases between. This CDR3 contains 10 residues. The CDR3 reads CASSEVEAFF. CDR3 coding DNA: TGTGCCAGCAGTGAGGTTGAAGCTTTCTTT.

This chain joins TRBV9 and TRBJ2-3, with 12 bases aligning to TRBD2. Per the germline V gene, CDR1 is SGDLS and CDR2 is YYNGEE. This CDR3 region has 18 residues. The junction had 10 bases not matched to a gene; V was cut back by 5 bases and J by 0 bases. CDR3 sequence (DNA): TGTGCCAGCAGGGGGACTAGCGGGTACTCGACTAGCACAGATACGCAGTATTTT. This codes for CASRGTSGYSTSTDTQYF.

This chain joins TRBV2 and TRBJ2-3; 10 bases are a match to TRBD1. The CDR3 runs 16 residues. After removal of 8 bases from V and 2 bases from J, the junction contained 10 bases not matched to a gene. Germline assignment: CDR1 SNHLY and CDR2 FYNNEI. CDR3 bases: TGTGCCAGCTCCGGGACAGGGGCTTCTGTCACAGATACGCAGTATTTT. This translates into CASSGTGASVTDTQYF.

The chain is built from TRBV24-1 and TRBJ1-2; the match to TRBD1 covers 9 bases. This CDR3 is 16 amino acids long. The trim removed 3 bases at V and 2 bases at J, leaving 6 bases unmatched. Looked up from germline, CDR1 is KGHDR and CDR2 is SFDVKD. CDR3 DNA sequence: TGTGCCACCAGTGATCCCCGGGGACAGGGAAACTATGGCTACACCTTC. It encodes CATSDPRGQGNYGYTF.

The V gene is TRBV5-1, the J gene TRBJ2-1; 7 bases are a match to TRBD1. The J call is in doubt because the DNA end fits TRBJ2-7 better. CDR3 size: 15 residues. The V gene's germline CDR1 is SGHRS and CDR2 YFSETQ. CDR3 nucleotides: TGCGCCAGCAGCTTAGGGACAGTACAAGACAATGAGCAGTACTTC. This translates into CASSLGTVQDNEQYF.

This clonotype was counted at least ten times. The V gene is TRBV2, the J gene TRBJ2-5; D possibly corresponds to TRBD2 (5 bases). The ends were cut back, 0 bases at V and 5 bases at J, with 16 bases in the middle. The CDR3 is made up of 16 amino acids. Germline-derived CDR1 and CDR2 are SNHLY and FYNNEI. The CDR3 sequence: CASSEALMASRETQYF. The CDR3 region has the DNA TGTGCCAGCAGTGAAGCGCTCATGGCTAGCAGGGAGACCCAGTACTTC.

V usage is TRBV20-1 and J usage is TRBJ2-3; 10 bases are a match to TRBD2. In germline, CDR1 is DFQATT, CDR2 SNEGSKA (reference sequence). Losses at the gene ends were 5 bases for V and 3 bases for J; bases not matched to a gene: 8. This CDR3 has 15 residues. CDR3 nucleotides: TGCAGTGCTGGGGAAAGCGGGAGGGGAACAGATACGCAGTATTTT. Its protein is CSAGESGRGTDTQYF.

The rearrangement uses TRBV7-2 and TRBJ2-7; D gene unclear. The CDR3 extends over 12 amino acids. CDR1 and CDR2 (germline): SGHTA, FQGNSA. Trimming stripped 6 bases from V and 3 bases from J, with 9 bases between. The CDR3 protein is CASSTIGYEQYF. The DNA for the CDR3 is TGTGCCAGCAGTACTATTGGCTACGAGCAGTACTTC.

The chain has TRBV7-2 and TRBJ2-5, with no clear D. Germline V CDR1 and CDR2: SGHTA, FQGNSA. The CDR3 covers 16 residues. V shed 3 bases and J shed 4 bases, with 18 bases lying between them. The CDR3 nucleotides read TGTGCCAGCAGCTTTGAAAGGGTGCGGTCGAGAGAGACCCAGTACTTC. The encoded protein is CASSFERVRSRETQYF. Together with reference TRBV7-2 and TRBJ2-5, the CDR3 gives the full variable domain: GAGVSQSPSNKVTEKGKDVELRCDPISGHTALYWYRQSLGQGLEFLIYFQGNSAPDKSGLPSDRFSAERTGGSVSTLTIQRTQQEDSAVYLCASSFERVRSRETQYFGPGTRLLVL.

The chain carries TRBV10-3 and TRBJ2-3, with 11 bases identical to TRBD1. Germline lookup yields CDR1 ENHRY and CDR2 SYGVKD. J was trimmed by 5 bases and V by 5 bases; bases with no gene match: 3. The CDR3 contains 14 residues. CDR3 nucleotides: TGTGCCATCAGTCGGACAGGGGGCAAAGATACGCAGTATTTT. Amino acids: CAISRTGGKDTQYF.

The gene calls are TRBV10-3 and TRBJ2-2; TRBD2 matches at 9 bases. V shed 10 bases and J 3 bases; nucleotides not matched to a gene: 9. The germline V gene has CDR1 ENHRY and CDR2 SYGVKD. This CDR3 spans 15 amino acids. Written as DNA, the CDR3 is TGTGCCACTTCGCGCGGGAGGGCCGACACCGGGGAGCTGTTTTTT. Amino acids: CATSRGRADTGELFF.

The chain couples TRBV20-1 to TRBJ2-1, with 7 positions matching TRBD2. Germline V lookup: CDR1 DFQATT, CDR2 SNEGSKA (reference sequence). V lost 3 bases, J lost 7 bases, and 12 bases stayed unmatched. There are 15 residues in the CDR3. The CDR3 here is CSARGGSGVENEQFF. DNA of the CDR3: TGCAGTGCTAGGGGCGGGAGCGGGGTTGAAAATGAGCAGTTCTTC.

The rearrangement uses TRBV20-1 and TRBJ2-1; TRBD1 aligns across 8 bases. Germline trimming cut 5 bases from V and 4 bases from J; bases unmatched to any gene: 10. This CDR3 has 15 amino acids. The germline CDR1 and CDR2 sequences are DFQATT and SNEGSKA (reference sequence). The CDR3 DNA sequence: TGCAGTGCTTTTAAAACAGGGGGAGCTTACAATGAGCAGTTCTTC. Its translation: CSAFKTGGAYNEQFF.

The chain links TRBV28 to TRBJ2-5; D perhaps matches TRBD1 (6 bases). The CDR3 covers 14 residues. Germline assignment: CDR1 MDHEN and CDR2 SYDVKM. V was cut by 5 bases and J by 3 bases, with 13 bases left in between. As DNA, the CDR3 is TGTGCCAGCAGTGACTACAGGGAAAAAGAGACCCAGTACTTC. Amino acids: CASSDYREKETQYF.

This clonotype has more than one count but fewer than ten. V gene TRBV14 combines with J gene TRBJ2-1; 9 bases agree with TRBD2. The CDR3 is 16 residues long. Germline V CDR1 and CDR2: SGHDN, FVKESK. Trimming cost V 1 base and J 6 bases; bases outside gene matches: 7. The CDR3 protein is CASSQARREGRNEQFF. The DNA of the CDR3 is TGTGCCAGCAGCCAAGCTCGGCGGGAGGGCCGCAATGAGCAGTTCTTC.

As to this clonotype: A read error may account for a junction end that differs from germline. V usage is TRBV27 and J usage is TRBJ2-4; TRBD1 matches at 7 bases. CDR1 and CDR2 (germline): MNHEY, SMNVEV (reference sequence). CDR3 length equals 16 residues. The CDR3 DNA sequence: TGTGCCAGCAGTCCAACTTACAGGGGTTCCAAAAACATTCTGTACTTC. Its protein is CASSPTYRGSKNILYF.

The chain is built from TRBV19 and TRBJ1-1; D is perhaps TRBD1 (5 bases). The germline V and J ends were trimmed by 0 bases and 0 bases, with 8 bases remaining between them. CDR1 and CDR2 from the germline V gene are LNHDA and SQIVND (reference sequence). The CDR3 runs 15 residues. CDR3 residues: CASSIEGVMNTEAFF. The CDR3, as DNA: TGTGCCAGTAGTATAGAAGGGGTAATGAACACTGAAGCTTTCTTT.

This clonotype was counted at least ten times. V is TRBV29-1 and J is TRBJ2-1; D is perhaps TRBD2 (5 bases). The CDR3 loop spans 12 amino acids. The germline V and J ends were trimmed by 4 bases and 5 bases, with 9 bases remaining between them. Germline V CDR1 and CDR2: SQVTM, ANQGSEA. CDR3 in amino acids: CSVGAGDNEQFF. The CDR3 DNA reads as TGCAGCGTTGGGGCGGGCGACAATGAGCAGTTCTTC.